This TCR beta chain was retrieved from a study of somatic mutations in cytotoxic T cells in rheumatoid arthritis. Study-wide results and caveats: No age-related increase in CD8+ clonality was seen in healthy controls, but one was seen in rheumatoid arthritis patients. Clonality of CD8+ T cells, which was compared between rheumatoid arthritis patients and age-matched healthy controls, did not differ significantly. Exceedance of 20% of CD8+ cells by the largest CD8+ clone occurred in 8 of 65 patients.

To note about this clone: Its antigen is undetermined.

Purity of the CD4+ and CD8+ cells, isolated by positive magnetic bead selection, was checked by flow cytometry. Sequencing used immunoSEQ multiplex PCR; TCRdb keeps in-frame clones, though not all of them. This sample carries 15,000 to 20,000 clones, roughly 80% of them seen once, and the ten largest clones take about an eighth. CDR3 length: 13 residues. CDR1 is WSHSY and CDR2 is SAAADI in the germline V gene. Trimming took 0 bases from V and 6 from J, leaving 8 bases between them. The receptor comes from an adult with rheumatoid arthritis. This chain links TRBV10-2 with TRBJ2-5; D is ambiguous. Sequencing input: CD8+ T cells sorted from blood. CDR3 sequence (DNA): TGCGCCAGCAGTGAGTCGACGTATAAGACCCAGTACTTC. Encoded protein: CASSESTYKTQYF.